This T cell receptor beta chain was sequenced in a study of cytomegalovirus exposure and HLA in healthy donors. Study-level information: Counted in an early data release were 85 million or so unique TCRs from HLA-typed donors. Findings and limits, study-wide: Later analysis identified a missense DCLRE1C variant that was linked to TCR beta V- and J-gene trimming. In an earlier analysis, productive rearrangement rates for most beta V segments clustered near 87% or 30%.

This clone was picked up a small number of times. Its antigen is undetermined. Researchers ran the PCR with 60 Vbeta and 13 Jbeta primers. Some clones are missing from TCRdb's copy, which holds only in-frame ones; the method was immunoSEQ multiplex PCR. The profile shows roughly 100,000 clones, around 76% of them singletons. CDR3 size: 15 residues. V shed 6 bases and J shed 5 bases, with 20 bases lying between them. CDR1 and CDR2 (germline): MDHEN, SYDVKM. This chain joins TRBV28 and TRBJ2-7, with a tentative D call TRBD2 (5 bases). The sample consisted of PBMCs. The sequence derives from a man aged 40-55 years in good health and CMV-seropositive. In DNA form, the CDR3 reads TGTGCCAGCAGCACTCCTGAGGGCCTAAGGGACGAGCAGTACTTC. This translates into CASSTPEGLRDEQYF.